This T cell receptor (beta chain) was identified in a study of shared clonotypes between healthy human individuals. This CDR3 has 15 residues. The ends were cut back, 2 bases at V and 0 bases at J, with 11 bases in the middle. Germline V CDR1 and CDR2: KGHSH, LQKENI. Study-wide findings and caveats: Unshared clonotypes carried lower generation probabilities than those common to all four donors. In having few donors, the study represented limited genetic and exposure-history diversity. Several donors showed sharing of approximately 5% of naive CD4 clonotypes.

Genomic DNA per cell subset filled all wells of several immunoSEQ plates. TCRdb's copy holds only in-frame clones and misses some; the assay was immunoSEQ multiplex PCR. The sample yields roughly 2.4 million clones, under 97% seen once. To note about this clone: The antigen is unknown. Other DNA sequences in the sample encode the same CDR3.

The clonotype comes from a man between 18 and 29 years old in good health. The material sequenced was naive CD4+ T cells sorted from blood. Described subset: CD45RA+ positively selected. The gene calls are TRBV18 and TRBJ2-7; D might be TRBD2 (5 bases). CDR3 sequence (DNA): TGTGCCAGCTCACCAGGCAGAGGGAGCTCCTACGAGCAGTACTTC. Translated, it gives CASSPGRGSSYEQYF.